This T cell receptor beta chain was retrieved from a study of blood T cells in healthy people across ages. The CDR3 covers 17 residues. J was trimmed by 6 bases and V by 5 bases; bases with no gene match: 13. From germline, CDR1 is SEHNR and CDR2 FQNEAQ (reference sequence). Points from the study as a whole: The study could not conclusively compare naive and antigen-experienced cells, given its unsorted PBMCs.

Combining a sample-barcoded 5' primer with a J-beta primer mix, a second PCR ran for roughly 6 to 12 cycles. One entry per CDR3 protein, called by TCRdb with MiXCR from the 5' RACE reads. The repertoire holds over a million distinct CDR3 sequences, with 42% as singletons. To note about this clonotype: Its antigen is unidentified.

The extraction recovered at least 5 micrograms of total RNA per sample. Source material: blood. This clonotype originated in a woman younger than 30 in good health. The V call is TRBV7-9, the J call TRBJ2-3; 11 bases fit TRBD2. CDR3 protein: CASSLSRGRLAGDTQYF. Written as DNA, the CDR3 is TGTGCCAGCAGCCTATCGAGGGGGAGACTAGCGGGGGATACGCAGTATTTT.